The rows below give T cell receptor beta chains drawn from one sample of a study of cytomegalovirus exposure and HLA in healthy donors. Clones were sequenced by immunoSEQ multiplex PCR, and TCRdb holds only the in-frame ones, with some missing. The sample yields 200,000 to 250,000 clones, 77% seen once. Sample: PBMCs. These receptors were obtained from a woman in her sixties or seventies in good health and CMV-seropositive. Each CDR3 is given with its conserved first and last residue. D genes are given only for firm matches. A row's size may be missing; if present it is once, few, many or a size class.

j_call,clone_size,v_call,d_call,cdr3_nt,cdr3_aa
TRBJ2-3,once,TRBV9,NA,TGTGCCAGCAGCGCCCTGGGACTGACAGATACGCAGTATTTT,CASSALGLTDTQYF
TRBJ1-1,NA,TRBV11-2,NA,TGTGCCAGCAGCCATCAGGGTGAAGCTTTCTTT,CASSHQGEAFF
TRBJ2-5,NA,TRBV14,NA,TGTGCCAGCAGCCCCGGACAGCAAGAGACCCAGTACTTC,CASSPGQQETQYF
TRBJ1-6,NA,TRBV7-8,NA,TGTGCCAGCAGCCCAGAGGGTAGCGGGATTAATTCACCCCTCCACTTT,CASSPEGSGINSPLHF
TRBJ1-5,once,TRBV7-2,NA,TGTGCCAGCAGCCTAGGGGTGGGAGAGCCCCAGCATTTT,CASSLGVGEPQHF
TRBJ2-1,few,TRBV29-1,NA,TGCAGCGTGGGGTGGAGGGATAAGCAGTTCTTC,CSVGWRDKQFF
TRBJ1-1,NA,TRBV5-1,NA,TGCGCCAGCAGCGCCACAGTGGGCACTGAAGCTTTCTTT,CASSATVGTEAFF
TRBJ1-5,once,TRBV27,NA,TGTGCCAGCAGTTTAACAGCCTTGGGGCCCCAGCATTTT,CASSLTALGPQHF
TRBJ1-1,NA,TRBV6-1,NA,TGTGCCACCCAGGCCTCAGGGCCAGGAGTCACTGAAGCTTTCTTT,CATQASGPGVTEAFF
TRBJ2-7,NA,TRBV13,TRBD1,TGTGCCAGCAGCCCTGGACAGGGGACCTACTCCTACGAGCAGTACTTC,CASSPGQGTYSYEQYF
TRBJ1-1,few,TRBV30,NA,TGTGCCTGGAGTGTACGTCTAAACACTGAAGCTTTCTTT,CAWSVRLNTEAFF
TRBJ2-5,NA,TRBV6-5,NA,TGTGCCAGCACCTACCCAGGGGCAGAGACCCAGTACTTC,CASTYPGAETQYF
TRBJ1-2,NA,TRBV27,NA,TGTGCCAGCAGTCGCAGTCCTAGGGGCTACACCTTC,CASSRSPRGYTF
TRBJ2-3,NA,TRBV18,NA,TGTGCCAGCTCACCTCCCGTTTTAGTGGATACGCAGTATTTT,CASSPPVLVDTQYF
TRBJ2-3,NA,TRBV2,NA,TGTGCCAGCAGTATAAGCCCAGGGCCGACAGATACGCAGTATTTT,CASSISPGPTDTQYF
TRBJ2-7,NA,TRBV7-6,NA,TGTGCCAGCAGCCCAGGTCCTAATTACGAGCAGTACTTC,CASSPGPNYEQYF
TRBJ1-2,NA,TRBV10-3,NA,TGTGCCATTACCCGGGGGGGAGACTATGGCTACACCTTC,CAITRGGDYGYTF
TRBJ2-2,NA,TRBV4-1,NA,TGCGCCAGCAGTCAGGCGATCGGGAACACCGGGGAGCTGTTTTTT,CASSQAIGNTGELFF
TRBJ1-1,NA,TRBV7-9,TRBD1,TGTGCCAGCAGCATCAGGGGGGACACTGAAGCTTTCTTT,CASSIRGDTEAFF
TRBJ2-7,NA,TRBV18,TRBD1,TGTGCCAGCTCACCACCGGCCAGGGGGCACAACGAGCAGTACTTC,CASSPPARGHNEQYF
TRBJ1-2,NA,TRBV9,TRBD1,TGTGCCAGCAGCGCCCCGGGACAGGGGGCCAGCTACACCTTC,CASSAPGQGASYTF
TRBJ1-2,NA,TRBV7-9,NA,TGTGCCAGCAGCTTAGGAGGCACGGCGGACTATGGCTACACCTTC,CASSLGGTADYGYTF
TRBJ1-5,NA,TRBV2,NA,TGTGCCAGCAGTGTCGACCAGGGTAGGAATCAGCCCCAGCATTTT,CASSVDQGRNQPQHF
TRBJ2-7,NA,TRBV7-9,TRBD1,TGTGCCAGCGGGACAGGGGGCACCTACGAGCAGTACTTC,CASGTGGTYEQYF
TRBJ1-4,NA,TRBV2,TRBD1,TGTGCCAGCAGTGCCCAGGGGGCAGCTAATGAAAAACTGTTTTTT,CASSAQGAANEKLFF
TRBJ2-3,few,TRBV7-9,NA,TGTGCCAGCAGCTTTAGCCTCACAGATACGCAGTATTTT,CASSFSLTDTQYF
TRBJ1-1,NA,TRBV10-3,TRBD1,TGTGCCATCAGTGAGTCGCAGGGGGTAAGCACTGAAGCTTTCTTT,CAISESQGVSTEAFF
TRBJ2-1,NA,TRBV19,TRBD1,TGTGCCAGTAGCCCAGGGTGGGACAGGTCCAATGAGCAGTTCTTC,CASSPGWDRSNEQFF
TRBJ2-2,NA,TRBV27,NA,TGTGCCAGCAGTTCGGCGGGACTCACCGGGGAGCTGTTTTTT,CASSSAGLTGELFF
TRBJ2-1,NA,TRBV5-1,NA,TGCGCCAGCAGCATAAACAGGGTCCTTGAGCAGTTCTTC,CASSINRVLEQFF
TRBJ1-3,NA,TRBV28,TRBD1,TGTGCCAGCAGCTCTGGGACAGCCCCGGTTGGAAACACCATATATTTT,CASSSGTAPVGNTIYF
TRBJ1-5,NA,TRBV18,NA,TGTGCCAGCTCACCACCCGGGGGAGTGGGTCAGCCCCAGCATTTT,CASSPPGGVGQPQHF
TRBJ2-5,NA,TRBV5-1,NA,TGCGCCAGCAGCTTGGGCCCAACTCAAGAGACCCAGTACTTC,CASSLGPTQETQYF
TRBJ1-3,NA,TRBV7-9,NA,TGTGCCAGCAGCTTATACTCTGGGGGCGTCAACACCATATATTTT,CASSLYSGGVNTIYF
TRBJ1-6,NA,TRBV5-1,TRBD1,TGCGCCAGCAGCTTGATGACAGGGTCGGATTCACCCCTCCACTTT,CASSLMTGSDSPLHF
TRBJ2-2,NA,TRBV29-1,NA,TGCAGCGTACAGGCCCCAAACACCGGGGAGCTGTTTTTT,CSVQAPNTGELFF
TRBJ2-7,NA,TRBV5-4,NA,TGTGCCAGCAGTAAAAGCGACTCCTACGAGCAGTACTTC,CASSKSDSYEQYF
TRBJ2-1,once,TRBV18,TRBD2,TGTGCCAGCTATGCCAGCGGGAGACCCGGCAATGAGCAGTTCTTC,CASYASGRPGNEQFF
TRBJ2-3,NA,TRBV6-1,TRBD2,TGTGCCAGCATCCTAGCGGGTTACACAGATACGCAGTATTTT,CASILAGYTDTQYF
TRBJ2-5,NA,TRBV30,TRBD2,TGTGCCTGGAACGCGGGAGGGACCCAGTACTTC,CAWNAGGTQYF
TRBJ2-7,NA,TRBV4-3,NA,TGCGCCAGCAGCCAAGATCAAACCAGCGGGCGTTCCTACGAGCAGTACTTC,CASSQDQTSGRSYEQYF
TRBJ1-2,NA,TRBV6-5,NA,TGTGCCAGCAGCCTAACCCCCCCCGCTCGGGGCTACACCTTC,CASSLTPPARGYTF
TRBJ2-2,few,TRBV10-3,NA,TGTGCCATGGGGGGGGCAGCCAGTGGGGTCACCGGGGAGCTGTTTTTT,CAMGGAASGVTGELFF
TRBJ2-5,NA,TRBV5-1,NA,TGCGCCAGCAGCTTCGCAGGGTCCCAAGAGACCCAGTACTTC,CASSFAGSQETQYF
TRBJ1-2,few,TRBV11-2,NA,TGTGCCAGCAGCTTATCAACCGGGATGAAGAGTAGCTACACCTTC,CASSLSTGMKSSYTF
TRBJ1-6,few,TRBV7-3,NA,TGTGCCAGCAGCTCCAACCCGGGTGGTAATTCACCCCTCCACTTT,CASSSNPGGNSPLHF
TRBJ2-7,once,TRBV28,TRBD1,TGTGCCAGCAGTACTCGGACAGGGCTTTTGAATGGTCAGTACTTC,CASSTRTGLLNGQYF
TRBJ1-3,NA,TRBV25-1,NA,TGTGCCAGCAGTGAATTCTCTCGGTTTCCCATATATTTT,CASSEFSRFPIYF
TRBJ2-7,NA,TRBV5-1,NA,TGCGCCAGCAGCACGGTCGGGGGGCCCTACGAGCAGTACTTC,CASSTVGGPYEQYF
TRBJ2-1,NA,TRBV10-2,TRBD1,TGCGCCACCAAACGCCAGGGGGCTTCTTACAATGAGCAGTTCTTC,CATKRQGASYNEQFF
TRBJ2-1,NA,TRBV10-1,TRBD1,TGCGCCAGCAACCCCGGGACAGGGGGGGATGAGCAGTTCTTC,CASNPGTGGDEQFF
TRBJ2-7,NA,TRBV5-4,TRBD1,TGTGCCAGCAGTTGGGACAGCTACGAGCAGTACTTC,CASSWDSYEQYF
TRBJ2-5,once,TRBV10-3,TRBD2,TGTGCCATCAGCCTAACTAGCGGGGGCCTACAAGAGCCCCAGTACTTC,CAISLTSGGLQEPQYF
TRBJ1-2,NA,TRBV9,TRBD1,TGTGCCAGCAGCCACAGGGGGGGCTATGGCTACACCTTC,CASSHRGGYGYTF
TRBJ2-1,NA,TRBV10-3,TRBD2,TGTGCCATCAGTGATCCCGTTAGCGGGGGCTACAATGAGCAGTTCTTC,CAISDPVSGGYNEQFF